This T cell receptor (beta chain) was retrieved from a study of T cells in Graves' hyperthyroidism and ophthalmopathy. This clonotype was observed many times. TCR beta CDR3 sequences were amplified from RNA transcripts. RT-PCR in the first round (using the HTBI primer set) targeted the TCR CDR3. TCRdb reprocessed the multiplex PCR reads via MiXCR and lists one record per CDR3 protein. The repertoire holds approximately 610,000 distinct CDR3 sequences, with over 15% as singletons. Graves' hyperthyroidism without ophthalmopathy progression within 18 months was termed stable. V lost 1 base to trimming and J lost 1 base, with 7 bases between them. CDR3 length: 14 residues. Germline CDR1 is LGHNA and CDR2 is YSLEER.

The source of this sequence is a woman aged 18-29 years with Graves' hyperthyroidism. The rearrangement links TRBV4-3 to TRBJ1-1; D uncertain. The source material was blood. CDR3 residues: CASSQGPENTEAFF. The CDR3 DNA reads TGCGCCAGCAGCCAAGGTCCCGAGAACACTGAAGCTTTCTTT.